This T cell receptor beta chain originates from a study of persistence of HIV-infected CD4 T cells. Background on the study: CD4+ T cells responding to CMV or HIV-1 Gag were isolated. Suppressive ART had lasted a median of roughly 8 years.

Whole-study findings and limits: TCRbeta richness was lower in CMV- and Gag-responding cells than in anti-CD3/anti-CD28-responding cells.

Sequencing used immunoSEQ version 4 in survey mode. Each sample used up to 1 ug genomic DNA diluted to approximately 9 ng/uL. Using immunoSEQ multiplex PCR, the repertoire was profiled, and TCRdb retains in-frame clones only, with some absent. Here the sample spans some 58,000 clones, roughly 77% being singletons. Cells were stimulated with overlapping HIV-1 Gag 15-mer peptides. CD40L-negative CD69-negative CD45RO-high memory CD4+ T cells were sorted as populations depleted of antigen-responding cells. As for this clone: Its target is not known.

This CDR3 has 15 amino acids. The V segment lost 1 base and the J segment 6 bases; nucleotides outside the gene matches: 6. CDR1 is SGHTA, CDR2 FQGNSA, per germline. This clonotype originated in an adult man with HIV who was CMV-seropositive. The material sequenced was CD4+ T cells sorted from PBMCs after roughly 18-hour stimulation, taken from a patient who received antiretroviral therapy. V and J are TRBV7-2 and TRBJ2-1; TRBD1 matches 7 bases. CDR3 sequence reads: CASSLEGRGTNEQFF. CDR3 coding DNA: TGTGCCAGCAGCTTAGAGGGCAGGGGGACCAATGAGCAGTTCTTC.